This T cell receptor (beta chain) originates from a study of blood T cell repertoires in COVID-19 (dated by TCRdb to the early 2020s). For context, the study as a whole: For ImmuneRACE Cohort 3, a participant was defined as recovered based on two consecutive negative NP/OP PCR tests, clearance by a healthcare professional, or resolution of symptoms. The collaborator samples originated in the United States, Italy and Spain and spanned the acute and convalescent phases of COVID-19. Where available, HLA class I and class II types were obtained from metadata supplied by the sample provider rather than from assay-based typing. The repertoires were released in a freely available public database intended as a resource for research on the immune response to SARS-CoV-2. Subjects who had been exposed to COVID-19, were actively infected with it, or had recovered from it provided the deeply sampled blood TCRbeta repertoires that made up the dataset. Sample metadata almost always included a de-identified subject ID, COVID-19 status, age in years and sex. The prospective study material was composed of cDNA or gDNA derived from T cells, B-cell-depleted T cells, or PBMCs. Samples were obtained from the ongoing ImmuneRACE study (first 160 participants) and from approximately 1,200 subjects provided by 6 global collaborators. Beyond this particular receptor, the publication reports: The quantity of clinical and demographic metadata differed by source and by participant and was supplied without curation.

The junction carries 18 bases between V and J, which are trimmed by 5 bases and 2 bases respectively. CDR1 and CDR2 (MNHEY, SVGEGT) derive from the germline V gene. Measured from the cysteine to the phenylalanine, the CDR3 is 16 residues long. The read is trimmed to its CDR3 DNA, 48 bases read in frame from base 1. Of note for this clone: The clone's antigen remains unknown. Base quality data are lacking; no much larger clone is found one base away.

Participants in the prospective study were aged roughly 18 to 89 years, lived in under 30 United States geographic areas, and enrolled through a virtual design. In the prospective study, participants were assigned to cohorts based on the clinical history participants reported in a screening survey and a study questionnaire. In the prospective study, mobile phlebotomists collected whole blood, serum and a nasopharyngeal or oropharyngeal swab from each participant. Over a 2-month period, participants in the prospective study had the option of providing additional blood draws and questionnaires. Prospective study blood samples were shipped either frozen or at room temperature before DNA extraction. TCRbeta CDR3 regions were amplified from genomic DNA using the immunoSEQ Assay, a bias-controlled multiplex PCR. Concerning the study's data processing: Nucleated cell counts per sample were estimated from amplification of reference gene primers within the assay. To quantify the absolute abundance of each unique TCRbeta CDR3 rearrangement, sequence reads were collapsed and filtered. For each sample, productive Simpson clonality was calculated by taking the square root of Simpson's diversity index across productive rearrangements. The table comes from immuneACCESS by way of TCRdb, which keeps in-frame sequences with V and J called. Part of the clones is missing from these tables; in studies checked, under half for an unresolved V gene and the rest for unknown reasons. V, J and clone size are those of that table, while D and trimming were read from the DNA. This sample holds a few hundred thousand clones; roughly 91% were observed only once. Jointly, the top ten make up 2% to 2.5% of the sample.

The chain was built from TRBV6-2 or TRBV6-3 and TRBJ2-5, and TRBD2 may be the D gene, going by 6 matching bases. The clonotype comes from a woman between 55 and 75 years old in a cohort exposed to, infected with or recovered from COVID-19 (not recorded which). The source material was PBMCs or T cells enriched from blood (not recorded which). The CDR3 region has the sequence CASSPRGKWPQETQYF. DNA sequence: TGTGCCAGCAGTCCCCGGGGGAAGTGGCCTCAAGAGACCCAGTACTTC.